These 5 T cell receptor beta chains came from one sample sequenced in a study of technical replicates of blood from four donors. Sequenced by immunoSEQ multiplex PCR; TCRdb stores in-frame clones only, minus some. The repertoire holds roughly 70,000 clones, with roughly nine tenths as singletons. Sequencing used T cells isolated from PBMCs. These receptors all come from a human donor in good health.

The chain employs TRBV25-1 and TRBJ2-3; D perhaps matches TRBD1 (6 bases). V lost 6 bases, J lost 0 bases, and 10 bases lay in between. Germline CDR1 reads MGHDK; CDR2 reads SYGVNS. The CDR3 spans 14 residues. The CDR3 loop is CASSDRTSTDTQYF. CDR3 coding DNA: TGTGCCAGCAGCGACAGGACCAGCACAGATACGCAGTATTTT.

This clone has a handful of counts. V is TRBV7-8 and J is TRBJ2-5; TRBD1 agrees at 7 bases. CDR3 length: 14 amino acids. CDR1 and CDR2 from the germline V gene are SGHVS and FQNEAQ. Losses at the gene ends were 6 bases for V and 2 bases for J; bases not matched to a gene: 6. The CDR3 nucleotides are TGTGCCAGCAGACATATCAGGGGGCAAGAGACCCAGTACTTC. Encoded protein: CASRHIRGQETQYF.

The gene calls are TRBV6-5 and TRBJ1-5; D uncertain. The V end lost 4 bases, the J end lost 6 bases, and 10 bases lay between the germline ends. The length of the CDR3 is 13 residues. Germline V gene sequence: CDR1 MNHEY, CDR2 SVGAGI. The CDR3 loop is CASSSRTFQPQHF. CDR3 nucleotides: TGTGCCAGCAGTTCCCGGACTTTTCAGCCCCAGCATTTT.

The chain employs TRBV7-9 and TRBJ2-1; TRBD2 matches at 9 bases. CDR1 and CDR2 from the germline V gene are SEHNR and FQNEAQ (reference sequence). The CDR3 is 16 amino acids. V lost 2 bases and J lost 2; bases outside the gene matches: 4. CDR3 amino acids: CASSLLGTSTYNEQFF. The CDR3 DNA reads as TGTGCCAGCAGCTTATTGGGGACTAGCACCTACAATGAGCAGTTCTTC. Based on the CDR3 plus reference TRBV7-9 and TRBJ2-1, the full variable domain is DTGVSQNPRHKITKRGQNVTFRCDPISEHNRLYWYRQTLGQGPEFLTYFQNEAQLEKSRLLSDRFSAERPKGSFSTLEIQRTEQGDSAMYLCASSLLGTSTYNEQFFGPGTRLTVL.

This CDR3 reads CASSLDPAASSYEQYF. The CDR3 DNA sequence: TGTGCCAGCAGTTTAGATCCAGCGGCTAGCTCCTACGAGCAGTACTTC. V gene TRBV27 combines with J gene TRBJ2-7; weak D call: TRBD2 (5 bases). CDR1 and CDR2 (germline): MNHEY, SMNVEV (reference sequence). The CDR3 extends over 16 amino acids. V was trimmed by 2 bases and J by 0 bases, leaving 14 bases between them.